These T cell receptor beta chains were read from a single sample in a study of T cell responses to AZD1222 COVID-19 vaccine. TCRdb's table, derived via immunoSEQ multiplex PCR, lists solely in-frame clones and lacks some. The profile shows 90,000 to 100,000 clones, around 89% of them singletons. The sample was peripheral blood, taken on day 0 of AZD1222 vaccination. The receptors shown here come from an adult in good health. Both conserved end residues are part of each CDR3. The D gene is left open where the match is weak. Expanded clones get a size class; other rows say once, few or many, or leave the size out.

j_call clone_size v_call d_call cdr3_aa cdr3_nt
TRBJ1-1 . TRBV29-1 . CSARGRTDSEAFF TGCAGCGCCCGGGGGAGGACAGACTCCGAAGCTTTCTTT
TRBJ1-6 . TRBV3-1/TRBV3-2 . CASSQSGQDSPLHF TGTGCCAGCAGCCAGTCGGGACAAGATTCACCCCTCCACTTT
TRBJ1-4 . TRBV30 TRBD1 CAGTDRGLVEKLFF TGTGCCGGCACCGACAGGGGTTTGGTCGAAAAACTGTTTTTT
TRBJ2-2 . TRBV5-1 . CASSINTGELFF TGCGCCAGCAGCATTAACACCGGGGAGCTGTTTTTT
TRBJ1-6 . TRBV6-6 TRBD1 CASSYSYRGDSPLHF TGTGCCAGCAGTTACTCGTACAGGGGTGATTCACCCCTCCACTTT
TRBJ2-6 . TRBV7-9 TRBD1 CASSFRPTGAGANVLTF TGTGCCAGCAGCTTCCGACCGACAGGGGCTGGGGCCAACGTCCTGACTTTC
TRBJ1-5 few TRBV29-1 . CSVDQGQNQPQHF TGCAGCGTTGACCAGGGACAAAATCAGCCCCAGCATTTT
TRBJ1-2 . TRBV19 . CASSIRGLPGSGYRDYGYTF TGTGCCAGTAGTATACGGGGCCTCCCCGGGTCTGGATACAGGGACTATGGCTACACCTTC
TRBJ2-5 . TRBV7-2 TRBD1 CASSSEGQGRSFKETQYF TGTGCCAGCAGCTCAGAAGGACAGGGGAGGTCCTTTAAAGAGACCCAGTACTTC
TRBJ2-5 . TRBV6-5 . CASSYQPATSETQYF TGTGCCAGCAGTTACCAACCGGCCACTAGCGAGACCCAGTACTTC
TRBJ1-2 . TRBV14 . CASRHSLSDYGYTF TGTGCCAGCAGACATTCGCTATCCGACTATGGCTACACCTTC
TRBJ1-4 . TRBV19 . CASSIGKTPHNEKLFF TGTGCCAGTAGTATAGGTAAAACACCGCATAATGAAAAACTGTTTTTT
TRBJ1-1 . TRBV5-1 TRBD1 CASSLGDRATEAFF TGCGCCAGCAGCTTGGGGGACAGGGCCACTGAAGCTTTCTTT
TRBJ2-5 medium-sized TRBV2 . CASSGTGTTLYF TGTGCCAGCAGTGGGACCGGGACAACATTGTACTTC
TRBJ1-5 . TRBV7-2 . CASSETVEWPQHF TGTGCCAGCAGCGAGACGGTCGAGTGGCCCCAGCATTTT
TRBJ2-3 . TRBV10-3 TRBD2 CAISEQTSGSTDTQYF TGTGCCATCAGTGAGCAAACTAGCGGGAGCACAGATACGCAGTATTTT
TRBJ2-5 . TRBV4-1 TRBD2 CASSHIGTRTTSQETQYF TGCGCCAGCAGCCACATCGGGACTAGAACCACCAGCCAAGAGACCCAGTACTTC
TRBJ1-1 . TRBV5-1 . CASSLGADTEAFF TGCGCCAGCAGCTTAGGGGCTGACACTGAAGCTTTCTTT
TRBJ1-2 . TRBV2 . CASSEGASLDAF TGTGCCAGCAGTGAAGGGGCCAGTCTAGACGCCTTC
TRBJ2-1 . TRBV4-1 TRBD2 CASSPGLAYNEQFF TGCGCCAGCAGCCCGGGACTAGCTTACAATGAGCAGTTCTTC
TRBJ2-1 . TRBV5-8 . CASSFGTGTHWKGHNEQFF TGTGCCAGCAGCTTTGGGACCGGGACCCACTGGAAGGGGCACAATGAGCAGTTCTTC
TRBJ2-1 . TRBV18 TRBD2 CASSPPSGSWNEQFF TGTGCCAGCTCGCCCCCTAGCGGGTCATGGAATGAGCAGTTCTTC
TRBJ2-5 few TRBV3-1/TRBV3-2 . CASSQDPGETQYF TGTGCCAGCAGCCAAGATCCTGGGGAGACCCAGTACTTC
TRBJ1-2 . TRBV3-1/TRBV3-2 TRBD1 CASSHSGRRGASGYTF TGTGCCAGCAGCCATTCCGGGCGCAGGGGGGCCTCTGGCTACACCTTC
TRBJ2-7 . TRBV2 . CASSRVAYEQYF TGTGCCAGCAGCAGGGTCGCCTACGAGCAGTACTTC
TRBJ2-5 . TRBV7-2 TRBD2 CASSFARGLALGGETQYF TGTGCCAGCAGCTTCGCTCGGGGACTAGCGCTAGGAGGCGAGACCCAGTACTTC
TRBJ2-7 . TRBV5-1 . CASSLAWGSSYEQYF TGCGCCAGCAGCTTGGCCTGGGGCAGCTCCTACGAGCAGTACTTC
TRBJ1-1 . TRBV20-1 . CSASTRGVGMNTEAFF TGCAGTGCTAGTACCCGTGGAGTTGGTATGAACACTGAAGCTTTCTTT
TRBJ1-5 . TRBV7-2 . CASSLDSLSNQPQHF TGTGCCAGCAGCTTAGACAGCCTAAGCAATCAGCCCCAGCATTTT
TRBJ1-4 . TRBV2 . CASSEDEPVGEKLFF TGTGCCAGCAGTGAGGACGAGCCAGTGGGGGAAAAACTGTTTTTT
TRBJ1-2 . TRBV10-3 TRBD1 CAISESAGGNYGYTF TGTGCCATCAGTGAGTCGGCAGGGGGCAACTATGGCTACACCTTC
TRBJ2-7 . TRBV6-2/TRBV6-3 TRBD1 CASTPRGPDYEQYF TGTGCCAGCACCCCGAGGGGGCCCGACTACGAGCAGTACTTC
TRBJ1-5 . TRBV2 . CASSEQVNQPQHF TGTGCCAGCAGTGAACAGGTTAATCAGCCCCAGCATTTT
TRBJ2-6 few TRBV4-1 . CASSQGALFSGANVLTF TGCGCCAGCAGCCAAGGTGCGCTGTTCTCTGGGGCCAACGTCCTGACTTTC
TRBJ2-5 . TRBV4-3 . CASSQVAGRETQYF TGCGCCAGCAGCCAAGTTGCAGGGCGAGAGACCCAGTACTTC
TRBJ1-6 once TRBV3-1/TRBV3-2 TRBD1 CASSQENRGQSPLHF TGTGCCAGCAGCCAAGAAAACAGGGGGCAGTCACCCCTCCACTTT
TRBJ2-7 . TRBV28 . CASSLLSGQSYEQYF TGTGCCAGCAGTTTATTATCTGGGCAATCCTACGAGCAGTACTTC
TRBJ1-4 few TRBV18 . CASSPTGAGEKLFF TGTGCCAGCTCACCGACGGGGGCGGGCGAAAAACTGTTTTTT
TRBJ1-3 . TRBV28 . CASSRGSGNTIYF TGTGCCAGCAGTAGGGGGTCTGGAAACACCATATATTTT
TRBJ2-3 . TRBV6-2/TRBV6-3 TRBD1 CASSYITGQGHTDTQYF TGTGCCAGCAGTTACATCACTGGACAGGGTCACACAGATACGCAGTATTTT
TRBJ1-3 . TRBV18 TRBD1 CASSPRTGISGNTIYF TGTGCCAGCTCACCCAGGACAGGGATCTCTGGAAACACCATATATTTT
TRBJ1-5 few TRBV20-1 . CSASNGHSNQPQHF TGCAGTGCTAGTAACGGGCATAGCAATCAGCCCCAGCATTTT
TRBJ1-1 few TRBV4-2 . CASSHEPLYTEAFF TGTGCCAGCAGCCATGAGCCTTTGTACACTGAAGCTTTCTTT
TRBJ1-1 . TRBV7-8 . CASSLVVTGTEAFF TGTGCCAGCAGCTTAGTGGTTACAGGGACTGAAGCTTTCTTT
TRBJ2-1 . TRBV27 TRBD1 CASNPPGQGYNEQFF TGTGCCAGCAATCCCCCGGGACAGGGATACAATGAGCAGTTCTTC
TRBJ2-1 once TRBV28 TRBD2 CASSPPRGISGRAGPYNEQFF TGTGCCAGCAGTCCCCCCCGAGGGATTAGCGGGAGGGCTGGCCCCTACAATGAGCAGTTCTTC
TRBJ2-1 . TRBV7-2 TRBD2 CASSSSGGNEQFF TGTGCCAGCAGTAGTTCGGGGGGGAATGAGCAGTTCTTC
TRBJ2-7 . TRBV19 . CASSDRGSDEQYF TGTGCCAGTAGTGACCGGGGTTCGGACGAGCAGTACTTC
TRBJ2-7 . TRBV7-2 . CASSPVREQYF TGTGCCAGCAGCCCCGTCCGCGAGCAGTACTTC
TRBJ2-7 . TRBV6-6 TRBD2 CASRTSGPRYEQYF TGTGCCAGCAGAACTAGCGGGCCCCGTTACGAGCAGTACTTC
TRBJ1-1 . TRBV7-3 . CASGKQGNTEAFF TGTGCCAGCGGGAAACAGGGAAACACTGAAGCTTTCTTT
TRBJ2-3 . TRBV6-5 . CASSRSGTEYGQYF TGTGCCAGCAGTCGCTCGGGGACCGAGTACGGGCAGTATTTT
TRBJ2-2 . TRBV2 . CASRGDGITGELFF TGTGCCAGCAGGGGGGACGGTATCACCGGGGAGCTGTTTTTT
TRBJ2-3 . TRBV19 . CASSEGGAGRDTQYF TGTGCCAGTAGCGAAGGGGGAGCGGGAAGGGATACGCAGTATTTT
TRBJ2-3 . TRBV5-1 TRBD1 CASSFGHGRGLDTQYF TGCGCCAGCAGCTTTGGTCATGGCAGGGGGCTGGATACGCAGTATTTT
TRBJ1-2 . TRBV5-1 TRBD1 CASSSNGQGADGYTF TGCGCCAGCAGCTCGAACGGACAGGGGGCTGATGGCTACACCTTC
TRBJ1-5 . TRBV5-3 . CARSLVPFSAQYSNQPQHF TGTGCCAGAAGCTTGGTCCCCTTTTCGGCCCAATATAGCAATCAGCCCCAGCATTTT
TRBJ1-4 . TRBV5-5 . CASSLAVGAGEKLFF TGTGCCAGCAGCTTGGCGGTGGGGGCGGGGGAAAAACTGTTTTTT
TRBJ1-2 . TRBV29-1 . CSVFGQPYGYTF TGCAGCGTTTTCGGACAGCCCTATGGCTACACCTTC